The 25 T cell receptor beta chains listed next were all sequenced from one sample in a study of cytomegalovirus exposure and HLA in healthy donors. Repertoires were generated with immunoSEQ multiplex PCR, while TCRdb's copy carries only in-frame clones and drops some. The repertoire has under 200,000 clones, 80% to 90% of them found once; the top ten carry 5.5% to 6%. The sequencing input was PBMCs. These receptors originate from a woman aged 25 to 45 in good health and CMV-seronegative.

For this clone: At one end the junction does not follow the germline gene, possibly because of a read error. The V call is TRBV5-6, the J call TRBJ2-5; possibly TRBD1 for D (6 bases). Germline V gives CDR1 SGHDT, CDR2 YYEEEE. This CDR3 has 15 residues. For the CDR3, the DNA is TGTGCCAGCAGCAAAGGGGGATTCGACCAAGAAACCCAGTACTTC. It is translated as CASSKGGFDQETQYF. The entire variable domain, with the rest obtained from reference TRBV5-6 and TRBJ2-5, is as follows: DAGVTQSPTHLIKTRGQQVTLRCSPKSGHDTVSWYQQALGQGPQFIFQYYEEEERQRGNFPDRFSGHQFPNYSSELNVNALLLGDSALYLCASSKGGFDQETQYFGPGTRLLVL.

The chain combines TRBV4-3 with TRBJ1-6; D is ambiguous. CDR3 length: 16 amino acids. Germline V gene sequence: CDR1 LGHNA, CDR2 YSLEER. V was clipped by 0 bases and J by 2 bases, with 8 bases between them. CDR3 region: CASSQDLGPYNSPLHF. In DNA form, the CDR3 reads TGCGCCAGCAGCCAAGATCTTGGGCCCTATAATTCACCCCTCCACTTT.

J is TRBJ2-2 and V is TRBV5-4; 7 bases match TRBD2. V shed 6 bases, J shed 7 bases, and the junction held 12 bases outside the gene matches. Looked up from germline, CDR1 is SGHNT and CDR2 is YYREEE (reference sequence). The CDR3 consists of 15 residues. The CDR3 loop reads CASTQFPGGFGELFF. CDR3 sequence (DNA): TGTGCCAGCACCCAATTTCCGGGGGGTTTCGGGGAGCTGTTTTTT.

The rearrangement uses TRBV6-6 and TRBJ2-5; D may correspond to TRBD1 or TRBD2 (5 bases each). The CDR3 extends over 14 amino acids. Trimming took 6 bases from V and 5 from J, leaving 16 bases between them. CDR1 and CDR2 from the germline V gene are MNHNY and SVGAGI (reference sequence). This chain's CDR3 is CASRRTRGSETQYF. The CDR3 DNA reads as TGTGCCAGCAGACGTACCCGGGGCTCGGAGACCCAGTACTTC.

This clone was found a few times. This chain joins TRBV20-1 and TRBJ1-2; D gene unclear. Germline V lookup: CDR1 DFQATT, CDR2 SNEGSKA (reference sequence). V shed 0 bases and J shed 5 bases, with 1 base lying between them. The CDR3 has 10 amino acids. CDR3: CSAREYGYTF. CDR3 DNA sequence: TGCAGTGCTAGAGAGTATGGCTACACCTTC.

This chain uses TRBV10-3 with TRBJ2-1, with 7 bases that match TRBD2. CDR3 length equals 14 residues. Germline lookup yields CDR1 ENHRY and CDR2 SYGVKD. The V gene end was trimmed by 3 bases and the J gene end by 9 bases; junction bases not matched to a gene: 8. CDR3: CAISENGRLGEQFF. The DNA of the CDR3 is TGTGCCATCAGTGAAAACGGGAGGCTGGGTGAGCAGTTCTTC.

The J gene is TRBJ2-7, the V gene TRBV11-2; 9 bases align to TRBD1. Trimming removed 6 bases from V and 4 bases from J; junction bases left unmatched: 10. Germline V gene data show CDR1 as SGHAT and CDR2 as FQNNGV. CDR3 length: 15 residues. The DNA of the CDR3 is TGTGCCAGCAGGGAACCGGGACAGGGAAGGTACGAGCAGTACTTC. It is translated as CASREPGQGRYEQYF.

The CDR3: CASSLLGVTGELFF. For the CDR3, the DNA is TGTGCCAGCAGCCTTCTAGGGGTCACCGGGGAGCTGTTTTTT. V gene TRBV27 combines with J gene TRBJ2-2, with a possible D match to TRBD1 (5 bases). CDR3 length equals 14 residues. In germline, CDR1 is MNHEY, CDR2 SMNVEV (reference sequence). Trimming left V 6 bases short and J 4 bases short, with 12 bases between.

The chain combines TRBV15 with TRBJ2-1, with TRBD2 matching over 12 bases. This CDR3 has 17 amino acids. V shed 0 bases, J shed 7 bases, and the junction held 7 bases outside the gene matches. Per the germline V gene, CDR1 is LNHNV and CDR2 is YYDKDF (reference sequence). For the CDR3, the DNA is TGTGCCACCAGCAGAGATGAACTAGCGGGAGGTAAAAATGAGCAGTTCTTC. This encodes CATSRDELAGGKNEQFF.

This clone was recorded a few times. The chain carries TRBV7-9 and TRBJ1-6, with D unclear. The V gene lost 1 base and the J gene lost 7 bases, with 8 bases spanning the gap. The germline CDR1 and CDR2 sequences are SEHNR and FQNEAQ (reference sequence). The CDR3 is 14 amino acids. The CDR3 coding sequence is TGTGCCAGCAGCTTAGACAGACAAAATTCACCCCTCCACTTT. Translated, it gives CASSLDRQNSPLHF.

The chain recombines TRBV5-6 with TRBJ2-1; D ambiguous. V was shortened by 0 bases and J by 4 bases, with 11 bases between the two germline ends. The germline CDR1 and CDR2 sequences are SGHDT and YYEEEE. This CDR3 has 15 amino acids. As DNA, the CDR3 is TGTGCCAGCAGCTTGGCGATTGGAGCTTACAATGAGCAGTTCTTC. It is translated as CASSLAIGAYNEQFF.

The gene calls are TRBV5-1 and TRBJ1-6; 7 bases are shared with TRBD1. The CDR3 runs 14 residues. Trimming at V came to 6 bases and at J to 5 bases, leaving 5 bases not matched to a gene. Germline V gene data show CDR1 as SGHRS and CDR2 as YFSETQ. The DNA of the CDR3 is TGCGCCAGCACCCGGGACAGTAATAATTCACCCCTCCACTTT. Protein product: CASTRDSNNSPLHF.

The table lists this clone with a few counts. The chain recombines TRBV2 with TRBJ1-3, with D maybe TRBD1 (5 bases). CDR1 SNHLY and CDR2 FYNNEI come from the germline V gene. The germline V and J ends were trimmed by 4 bases and 0 bases, with 7 bases remaining between them. This CDR3 is 14 amino acids long. CDR3 protein: CASSGDGSGNTIYF. CDR3 nucleotides: TGTGCCAGCAGTGGGGACGGCTCTGGAAACACCATATATTTT.

The chain is built from TRBV29-1 and TRBJ1-2, with 7 bases that match TRBD1. The CDR3 consists of 17 residues. V dropped 2 bases and J dropped 4; count of bases not matched to a gene: 16. Germline V gives CDR1 SQVTM, CDR2 ANQGSEA. The CDR3 DNA reads as TGCAGCGTTGAAAATTTCGAGGCGGCAGGGGGAAGCTATGGCTACACCTTC. This sequence encodes CSVENFEAAGGSYGYTF.

The chain couples TRBV7-2 to TRBJ1-1; D gene uncertain. The CDR3 spans 14 residues. Trimming stripped 3 bases from V and 5 bases from J, with 13 bases between. Germline V gene lookup returns CDR1 SGHTA and CDR2 FQGNSA. Written as DNA, the CDR3 is TGTGCCAGCAGCTTGGTAGGGCGGGGTACTGAAGCTTTCTTT. Translation: CASSLVGRGTEAFF.

The V gene is TRBV27, the J gene TRBJ1-5; TRBD1 aligns across 7 bases. CDR1 and CDR2 from the germline V gene are MNHEY and SMNVEV (reference sequence). The CDR3 sequence is 16 residues long. V gave up 2 bases and J gave up 5 bases; unmatched junction bases: 9. In DNA, the CDR3 is TGTGCCAGCAGTTTAATCCCGGGACAGAGCGATCAGCCCCAGCATTTT. This encodes CASSLIPGQSDQPQHF.

The chain is built from TRBV2 and TRBJ2-6, with D hard to call. The V gene's germline CDR1 is SNHLY and CDR2 FYNNEI. With 0 bases removed from V and 4 bases from J, the gap between germline ends came to 10 bases. This CDR3 spans 16 amino acids. The CDR3 nucleotides are TGTGCCAGCAGTGAAGCTAGGTTGACGGGGGCCAACGTCCTGACTTTC. It is translated as CASSEARLTGANVLTF.

The chain links TRBV27 to TRBJ2-7, with TRBD1 matching over 9 bases. Germline V gene sequence: CDR1 MNHEY, CDR2 SMNVEV (reference sequence). This CDR3 is built from 14 residues. The junction had 8 bases not matched to a gene; V was cut back by 5 bases and J by 6 bases. CDR3 region: CASSHPGTGSEQYF. The CDR3 bases are TGTGCCAGCAGTCACCCCGGGACAGGGTCCGAGCAGTACTTC.

The V call is TRBV9, the J call TRBJ1-4, with TRBD1 identical over 9 bases. The CDR3 length is 15 residues. The junction had 6 bases not matched to a gene; V was cut back by 3 bases and J by 6 bases. The germline CDR1 and CDR2 sequences are SGDLS and YYNGEE. The CDR3 region is CASSAGQGRYEKLFF. The CDR3 nucleotides read TGTGCCAGCAGCGCAGGACAGGGGCGGTATGAAAAACTGTTTTTT.

This chain links TRBV10-2 with TRBJ2-7; 7 bases map to TRBD2. Per the germline V gene, CDR1 is WSHSY and CDR2 is SAAADI. V shed 7 bases, J shed 1 base, and the junction held 4 bases outside the gene matches. The CDR3 extends over 13 amino acids. The CDR3 DNA is TGCGCCAGCAACCCCGGGGGGTCCTACGAGCAGTACTTC. It yields the protein CASNPGGSYEQYF.

This chain links TRBV6-5 with TRBJ1-2; a weak D match, TRBD1 (5 bases). This CDR3 comprises 14 residues. Between the trimmed V and J ends, which lost 2 bases and 8 bases, there was a span of 15 bases. CDR1 and CDR2 from the germline V gene are MNHEY and SVGAGI. In nucleotides, the CDR3 is TGTGCCAGCAGTTACCCCCCTGGGACCGGAGGCTACACCTTC. Its protein is CASSYPPGTGGYTF.

The gene calls are TRBV11-3 and TRBJ2-3; 10 bases are shared with TRBD2. The junction had 7 bases not matched to a gene; V was cut back by 4 bases and J by 6 bases. There are 15 residues in the CDR3. CDR1 SGHNT and CDR2 YENEEA come from the germline V gene. As DNA, the CDR3 is TGTGCCAGCAGCTCCCAAACTAGCGGGATGGATACGCAGTATTTT. It specifies CASSSQTSGMDTQYF.

The chain joins TRBV30 to TRBJ1-5; 9 nucleotides align to TRBD1. The CDR3 contains 12 residues. Germline CDR1 GTSNPN, CDR2 SVGIG (reference sequence). V shed 3 bases, J shed 12 bases, and the junction held 6 bases outside the gene matches. This CDR3 is CAWSFGQGLQHF. The CDR3 DNA is TGTGCCTGGAGCTTCGGACAGGGGCTCCAGCATTTT.

The genes are TRBV30 and TRBJ1-4; maybe TRBD1 (5 bases). This CDR3 contains 14 residues. Trimming removed 5 bases from V and 2 bases from J, with 12 bases in between. The germline gives CDR1 GTSNPN, CDR2 SVGIG (reference sequence). CDR3: CAWGWGRTNEKLFF. CDR3 DNA: TGTGCCTGGGGATGGGGGAGGACTAATGAAAAACTGTTTTTT.

The chain employs TRBV9 and TRBJ2-2; D unclear. CDR1 and CDR2 (germline): SGDLS, YYNGEE. The CDR3 has 14 amino acids. With 4 bases removed from V and 8 bases from J, the gap between germline ends came to 15 bases. CDR3 DNA sequence: TGTGCCAGCAGCCCCAGGACCCCGAGGGGGGAGCTGTTTTTT. Translated: CASSPRTPRGELFF.